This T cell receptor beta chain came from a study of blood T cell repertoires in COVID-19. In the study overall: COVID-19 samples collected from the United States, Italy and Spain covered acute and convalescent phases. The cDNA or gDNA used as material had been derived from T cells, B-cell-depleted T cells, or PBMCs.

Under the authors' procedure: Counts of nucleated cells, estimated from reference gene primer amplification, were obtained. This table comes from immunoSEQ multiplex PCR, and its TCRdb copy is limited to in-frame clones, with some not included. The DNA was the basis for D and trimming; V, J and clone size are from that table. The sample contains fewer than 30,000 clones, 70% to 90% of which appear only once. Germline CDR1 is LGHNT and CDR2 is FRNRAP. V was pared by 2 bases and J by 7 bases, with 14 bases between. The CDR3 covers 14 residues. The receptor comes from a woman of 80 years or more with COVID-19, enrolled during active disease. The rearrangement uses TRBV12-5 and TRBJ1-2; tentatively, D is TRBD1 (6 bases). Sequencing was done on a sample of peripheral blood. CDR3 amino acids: CASGLLVGGGGYTF. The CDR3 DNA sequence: TGTGCTAGTGGTTTGCTGGTAGGGGGGGGTGGCTACACCTTC.